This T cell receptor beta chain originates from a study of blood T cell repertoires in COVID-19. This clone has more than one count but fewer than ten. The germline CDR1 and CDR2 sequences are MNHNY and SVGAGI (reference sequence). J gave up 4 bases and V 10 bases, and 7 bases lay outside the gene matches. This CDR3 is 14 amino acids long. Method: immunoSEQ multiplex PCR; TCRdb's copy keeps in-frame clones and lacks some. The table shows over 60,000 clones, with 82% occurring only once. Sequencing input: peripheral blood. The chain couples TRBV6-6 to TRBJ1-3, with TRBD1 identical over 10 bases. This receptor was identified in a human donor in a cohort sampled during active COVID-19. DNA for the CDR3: TGTGCCATCACAGACAGGGGGCCAGGAAACACCATATATTTT. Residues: CAITDRGPGNTIYF.